Sequencing of this T cell receptor beta chain was carried out in a study of blood T cells in healthy people across ages. As for the study in general: The capture of about one barcoded beta molecule per two T cells was achieved by template switching.

Using a J-beta primer mix together with a sample-barcoded 5' primer, a second PCR was run for roughly 7 to 11 cycles. TCRdb reanalysed the 5' RACE reads using MiXCR and keeps one entry per CDR3 protein. The sample holds 600,000 to 850,000 distinct CDR3 sequences, around 25% seen once. This clonotype was observed a few times. With V trimmed by 1 base and J by 9 bases, 6 bases remained unmatched. This CDR3 has 14 residues. Germline V lookup: CDR1 SGHTA, CDR2 FQGTGA. Per-sample yields of isolated PBMCs were at least 6 million. These data also featured in a second study, about T cells of mothers and their children.

This chain joins TRBV7-3 and TRBJ2-1, with 7 bases lining up with TRBD2. Sample: blood. The receptor comes from a boy aged 10-17 years in good health. CDR3 DNA sequence: TGTGCCAGCAGCTTAATACGCGGGAGCGGTGAGCAGTTCTTC. Its translation: CASSLIRGSGEQFF.